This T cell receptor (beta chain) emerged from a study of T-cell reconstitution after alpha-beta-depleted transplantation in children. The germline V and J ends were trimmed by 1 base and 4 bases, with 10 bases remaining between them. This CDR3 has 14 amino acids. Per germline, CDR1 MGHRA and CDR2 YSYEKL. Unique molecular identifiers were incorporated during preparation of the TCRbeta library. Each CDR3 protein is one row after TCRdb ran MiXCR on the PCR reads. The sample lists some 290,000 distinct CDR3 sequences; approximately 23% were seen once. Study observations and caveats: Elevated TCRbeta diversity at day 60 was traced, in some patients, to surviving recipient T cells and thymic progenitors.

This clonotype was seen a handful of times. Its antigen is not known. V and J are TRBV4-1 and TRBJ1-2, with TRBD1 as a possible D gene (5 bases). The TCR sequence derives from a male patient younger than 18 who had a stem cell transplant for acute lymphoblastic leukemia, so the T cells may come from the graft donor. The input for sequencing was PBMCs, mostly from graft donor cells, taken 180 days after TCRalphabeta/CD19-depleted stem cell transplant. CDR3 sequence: CASSQGGSTYGYTF. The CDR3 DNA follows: TGCGCCAGCAGCCAAGGGGGGAGTACCTATGGCTACACCTTC.